A selection of T cell receptor beta chains follows, all from one sample in a study of CD8+CD57+ T cells in acquired aplastic anemia. TCRdb ran MiXCR on the reads and lists one entry per CDR3 protein. The sample yields 75,000 to 90,000 distinct CDR3 sequences, approximately 46% seen once. The sequencing sample was made of sorted CD4+, CD8+, or CD8+CD57+ T cells (not recorded which) from PBMCs. The receptors derive from a human donor in good health, serving as a control. CDR3s include the opening cysteine and the closing phenylalanine or tryptophan. A D gene is named only where the DNA matches it firmly. For some rows the clone size is stated as once, few or many, or as a class when expanded; others skip it.

V gene	D gene	J gene	clone size	CDR3 DNA	CDR3 protein
TRBV2	TRBD1	TRBJ2-5	-	TGTGCCAGCGGGAACAGGGGCGAGTGGGAGACCCAGTACTTC	CASGNRGEWETQYF
TRBV3-1	TRBD2	TRBJ2-1	few	TGTGCCAGCAGCCCAAGGGGCCCGGGGACTAGCGGCTACAATGAGCAGTTCTTC	CASSPRGPGTSGYNEQFF
TRBV2	-	TRBJ1-6	-	TGTGCCAGCAATGGGGGGAATCCGGATTCACCCCTCCACTTT	CASNGGNPDSPLHF
TRBV2	-	TRBJ1-3	-	TGTGCCAGCAGTTATGCTGGAAACACCATATATTTT	CASSYAGNTIYF
TRBV30	-	TRBJ1-4	few	TGTGCCTGGAGTCTCCGGGCAACTAATGAAAAACTGTTTTTT	CAWSLRATNEKLFF
TRBV6-5	-	TRBJ1-1	-	TGTGCCAGCAGTTATGGGACAAATGAAGCTTTCTTT	CASSYGTNEAFF
TRBV28	-	TRBJ2-2	few	TGTGCCAGCAGTTTGCAGAGCTACGGGGAGCTGTTTTTT	CASSLQSYGELFF
TRBV14	TRBD1	TRBJ2-7	many	TGTGCCAGCAGCCCCGGGACAGGCTACGAGCAGTACTTC	CASSPGTGYEQYF
TRBV14	-	TRBJ2-1	many	TGTGCCAGCAGCTCACATATGGTAGATGAGCAGTTCTTC	CASSSHMVDEQFF
TRBV10-3	TRBD1	TRBJ1-2	-	TGTGCCATCCGATCATGGACGGACAGGGCGGGGTCCTATGGCTACACCTTC	CAIRSWTDRAGSYGYTF
TRBV29-1	TRBD1	TRBJ2-7	many	TGCAGCGTTGTTAAGGGGGCAAGCACCGAGCAGTACTTC	CSVVKGASTEQYF
TRBV5-1	-	TRBJ1-1	-	TGCGCCAGCAGCTCACAGGGCTCTGAAGCTTTCTTT	CASSSQGSEAFF
TRBV2	TRBD2	TRBJ2-3	-	TGTGCCAGCAGTGTTAGCGGGCCCAGCACAGATACGCAGTATTTT	CASSVSGPSTDTQYF
TRBV20-1	TRBD1	TRBJ2-7	-	TGCAGTGCTCCCCGACAGGACAGGGTCCTTCTCGAGCAGTACTTC	CSAPRQDRVLLEQYF
TRBV10-3	TRBD2	TRBJ2-3	few	TGTGCCATCAGTGGAACAGGGGGGACTAGCGGCACAGATACGCAGTATTTT	CAISGTGGTSGTDTQYF
TRBV12-3/TRBV12-4	TRBD2	TRBJ2-3	-	TGTGCCAACAGTCACTGGGGGAGGGTAGAAGATACGCAGTATTTT	CANSHWGRVEDTQYF